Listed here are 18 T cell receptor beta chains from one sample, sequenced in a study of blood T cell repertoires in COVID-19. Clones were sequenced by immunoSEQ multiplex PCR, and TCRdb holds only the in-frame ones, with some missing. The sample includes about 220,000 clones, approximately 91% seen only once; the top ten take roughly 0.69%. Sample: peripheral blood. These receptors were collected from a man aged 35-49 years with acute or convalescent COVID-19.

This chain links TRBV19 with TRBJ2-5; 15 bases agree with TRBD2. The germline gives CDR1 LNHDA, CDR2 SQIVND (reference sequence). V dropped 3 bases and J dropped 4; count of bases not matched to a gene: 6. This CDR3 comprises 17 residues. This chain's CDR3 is CASSITGLAGGLETQYF. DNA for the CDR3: TGTGCCAGTAGTATCACCGGACTAGCGGGGGGGCTAGAGACCCAGTACTTC.

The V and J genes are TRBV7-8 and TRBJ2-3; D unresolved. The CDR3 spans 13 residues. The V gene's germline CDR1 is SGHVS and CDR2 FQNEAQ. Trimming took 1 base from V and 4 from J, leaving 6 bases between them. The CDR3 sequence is CASSLVSPDTQYF. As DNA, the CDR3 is TGTGCCAGCAGCTTAGTTAGTCCAGATACGCAGTATTTT.

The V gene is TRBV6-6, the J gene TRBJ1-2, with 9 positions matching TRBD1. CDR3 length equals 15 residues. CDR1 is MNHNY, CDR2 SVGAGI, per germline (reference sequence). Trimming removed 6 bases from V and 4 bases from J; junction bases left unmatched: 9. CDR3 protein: CASRVGTGQTYGYTF. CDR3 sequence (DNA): TGTGCCAGCAGGGTCGGGACAGGGCAAACCTATGGCTACACCTTC.

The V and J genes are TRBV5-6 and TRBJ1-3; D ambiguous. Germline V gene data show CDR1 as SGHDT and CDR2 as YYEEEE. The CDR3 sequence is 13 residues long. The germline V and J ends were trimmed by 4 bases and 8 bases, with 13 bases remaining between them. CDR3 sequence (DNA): TGTGCCAGCAGCCTCCTAGCTTGGGACACCATATATTTT. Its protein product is CASSLLAWDTIYF.

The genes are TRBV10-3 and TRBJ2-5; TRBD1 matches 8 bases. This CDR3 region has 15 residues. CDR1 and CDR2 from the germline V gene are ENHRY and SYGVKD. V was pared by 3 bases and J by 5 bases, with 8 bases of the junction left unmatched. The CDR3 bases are TGTGCCATCAGTGACCCGACAGGGGCCCATGAGACCCAGTACTTC. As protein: CAISDPTGAHETQYF.

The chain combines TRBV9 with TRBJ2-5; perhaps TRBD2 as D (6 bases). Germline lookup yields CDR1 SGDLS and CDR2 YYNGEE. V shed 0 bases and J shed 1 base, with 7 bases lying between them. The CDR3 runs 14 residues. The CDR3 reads CASSVVGGQETQYF. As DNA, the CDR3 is TGTGCCAGCAGCGTAGTGGGGGGCCAAGAGACCCAGTACTTC.

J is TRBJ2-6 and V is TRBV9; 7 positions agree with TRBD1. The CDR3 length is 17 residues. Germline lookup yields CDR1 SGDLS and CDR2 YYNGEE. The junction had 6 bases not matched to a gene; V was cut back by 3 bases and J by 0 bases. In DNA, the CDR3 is TGTGCCAGCAGCGCGGGACAGATATCCTCTGGGGCCAACGTCCTGACTTTC. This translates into CASSAGQISSGANVLTF.

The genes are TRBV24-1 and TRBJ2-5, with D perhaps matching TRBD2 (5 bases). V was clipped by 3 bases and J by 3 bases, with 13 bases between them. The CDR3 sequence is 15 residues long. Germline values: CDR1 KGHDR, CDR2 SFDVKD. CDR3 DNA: TGTGCCACCAGTGATCCCCGGACGGGGAAAGAGACCCAGTACTTC. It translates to CATSDPRTGKETQYF.

CDR3 loop: CASSLVSTSTDTQYF. The CDR3 bases are TGTGCCAGCAGCTTAGTGTCCACTAGCACAGATACGCAGTATTTT. This chain connects TRBV7-6 to TRBJ2-3; D remains ambiguous. Germline assignment: CDR1 SGHVS and CDR2 FNYEAQ. The ends were cut back, 1 base at V and 0 bases at J, with 8 bases in the middle. The CDR3 spans 15 residues.

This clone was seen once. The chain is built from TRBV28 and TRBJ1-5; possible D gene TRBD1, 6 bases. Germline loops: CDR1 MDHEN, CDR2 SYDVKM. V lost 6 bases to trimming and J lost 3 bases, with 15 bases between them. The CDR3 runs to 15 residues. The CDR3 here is CASRTGQTTNQPQHF. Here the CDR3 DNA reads TGTGCCAGCAGAACTGGACAGACTACCAATCAGCCCCAGCATTTT.

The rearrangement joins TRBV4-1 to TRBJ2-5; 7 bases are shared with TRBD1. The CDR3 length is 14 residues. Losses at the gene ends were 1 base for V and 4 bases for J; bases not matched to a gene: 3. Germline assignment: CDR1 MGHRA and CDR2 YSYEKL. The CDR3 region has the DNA TGCGCCAGCAGCCAAGGACAGGGCGGAGAGACCCAGTACTTC. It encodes CASSQGQGGETQYF.

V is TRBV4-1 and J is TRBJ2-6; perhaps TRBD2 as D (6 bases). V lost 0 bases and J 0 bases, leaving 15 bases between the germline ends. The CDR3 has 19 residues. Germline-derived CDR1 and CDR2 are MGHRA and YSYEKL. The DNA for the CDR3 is TGCGCCAGCAGCCAAGAGGGTGGCGGGGCTCTCTCTGGGGCCAACGTCCTGACTTTC. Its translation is CASSQEGGGALSGANVLTF.

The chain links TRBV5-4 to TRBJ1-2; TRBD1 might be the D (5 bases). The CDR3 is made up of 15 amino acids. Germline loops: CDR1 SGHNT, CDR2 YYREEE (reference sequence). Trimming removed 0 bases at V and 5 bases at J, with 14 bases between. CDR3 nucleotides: TGTGCCAGCAGCTTGGAGCCAGGGCTTTTGTATGGCTACACCTTC. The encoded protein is CASSLEPGLLYGYTF.

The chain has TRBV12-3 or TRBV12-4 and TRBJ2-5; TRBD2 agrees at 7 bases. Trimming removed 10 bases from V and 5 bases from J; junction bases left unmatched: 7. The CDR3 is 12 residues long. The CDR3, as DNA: TGTGCCACGAACCGGCGGGGGGAGACCCAGTACTTC. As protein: CATNRRGETQYF.

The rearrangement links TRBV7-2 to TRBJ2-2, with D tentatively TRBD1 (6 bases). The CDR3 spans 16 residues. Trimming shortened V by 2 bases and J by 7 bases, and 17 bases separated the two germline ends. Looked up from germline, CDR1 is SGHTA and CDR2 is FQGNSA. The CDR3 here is CASSLRPGHSSGELFF. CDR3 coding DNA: TGTGCCAGCAGCTTAAGGCCGGGACATTCGAGCGGGGAGCTGTTTTTT.

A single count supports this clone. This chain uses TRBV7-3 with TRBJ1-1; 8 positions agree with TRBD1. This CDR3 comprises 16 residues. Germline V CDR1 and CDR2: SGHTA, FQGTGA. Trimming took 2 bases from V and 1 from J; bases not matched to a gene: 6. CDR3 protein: CASSLDGTGRNTEAFF. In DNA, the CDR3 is TGTGCCAGCAGCTTAGACGGGACAGGCAGGAACACTGAAGCTTTCTTT.

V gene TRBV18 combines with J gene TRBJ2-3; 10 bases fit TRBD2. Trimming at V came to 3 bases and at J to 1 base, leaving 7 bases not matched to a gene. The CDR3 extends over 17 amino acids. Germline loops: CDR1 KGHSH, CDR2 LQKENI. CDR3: CASSPRASGSRTDTQYF. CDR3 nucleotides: TGTGCCAGCTCACCCCGGGCTAGCGGGAGTCGCACAGATACGCAGTATTTT.

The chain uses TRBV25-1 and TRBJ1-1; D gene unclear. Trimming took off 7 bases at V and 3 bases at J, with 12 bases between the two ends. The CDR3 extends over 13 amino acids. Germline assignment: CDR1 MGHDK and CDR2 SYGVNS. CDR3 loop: CASTLDGYTEAFF. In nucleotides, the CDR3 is TGTGCCAGCACCCTAGACGGGTACACTGAAGCTTTCTTT.